This TCR beta chain derives from a study of STAT5B mutations in CD4+ large granular lymphocyte leukemia (dated by TCRdb to between 2021 and 2024). With respect to the entire study: Among the healthy controls, the CDR3 'QG' motif was associated with a particular HLA allele. The study compared the TCRbeta repertoires of patients with CD4+ T-cell large granular lymphocyte leukemia against those of healthy blood donors. The purity of purified fractions was confirmed by flow cytometry on FACSCanto II or FACSVerse to exceed 95% among lymphocytes. Paper-wide results and their limitations: CD4-sorted patient repertoires appeared more clonal than healthy CD4+ repertoires, and this difference persisted after removing the putative leukemic clones. Each patient's main leukemic clonotypes were private, but around 27% of these clonotypes showed up at low frequency in the non-leukemic repertoires of other patients. The data were not HLA-matched, and the higher clonality in CD4+ T-LGLL than in CD8+ T-LGLL could be due to the relatively small sample size. TRBV06-family usage was enriched among the top patient clones (8/27) compared with healthy controls (2/35).

The healthy controls were around 40 blood donors, and the buffy coats of these donors were supplied by the Finnish Red Cross blood service. All TCR-sequenced material derived from peripheral blood: patient blood samples and healthy donor buffy coats. Ficoll-Hypaque gradient centrifugation was used to isolate peripheral blood mononuclear cells. Magnetic purification was used to isolate CD4+ cells from the buffy coats of the healthy controls. The Gentra Puregene Cell and Tissue kit was used for genomic DNA extraction, and quantification was performed on a Qubit 2.0 fluorometer. About this clone itself: No cognate antigen has been identified for it. Per-base qualities were not stored, and no clone one base away is much larger.

TCRbeta rearrangements were sequenced from genomic DNA using the immunoSEQ assay at survey resolution. As for the original processing: A lowest detectable productive clonotype frequency of 2.59 x 10-5 was observed in the TCR sequencing data. Analyses included only productive TCRbeta rearrangements, meaning complete and in-frame sequences. Clonality for each sample was calculated as Simpson clonality in the immunoSEQ Analyzer version 3.0. Clones were categorized by frequency as very rare, small, medium, large (1-20%) or hyperexpanded (>20%). Generation probabilities were estimated with OLGA 1.2.3, V-gene circos plots were made with VDJtools, specificities were looked up in VDJdb, and CDR3 motifs were identified with GLIPH. TCRdb carries this immuneACCESS record with in-frame sequences only. Its versions omit some clonotypes, under half of them owing to an unresolved V gene in the studies checked, with the rest unexplained. The DNA was the basis for D and trimming; V, J and clone size are from that table. The sample has over 30,000 clones on record, about 85% of them singletons. The ten largest clones take up roughly 3.4% of the sample.

Including the terminal cysteine and phenylalanine, the CDR3 comprises 15 residues. Of all the DNA, just the CDR3 is kept, 45 bases in frame from base 1. Clipping removes 6 bases from V and 5 bases from J, with 7 as the unmatched junction base count. From the germline V gene, CDR1 is MDHEN and CDR2 is SYDVKM. Sequenced: CD4+ T cells from blood buffy coats. The origin of this receptor is a human donor in good health. The chain is assembled from TRBV28 and TRBJ2-2; TRBD1 fits 9 bases in the junction. This receptor has the CDR3 CASRRDRVDTGELFF. The DNA sequence is given as TGTGCCAGCAGACGGGACAGGGTGGATACCGGGGAGCTGTTTTTT.